This TCR beta chain was identified during a study of human T cells and chemical hapten exposure. Study in general: Mainly, slight library volume differences in the pool made TCR yields vary.

Stated time point: patch test 3, about 24 weeks after DPC sensitization. Treatment: therapeutic diphenylcyclopropenone sensitization with weekly scalp DPC. V was pared by 1 base and J by 0 bases, with 17 bases between. Germline CDR1 is SGHVS and CDR2 is FQNEAQ. This CDR3 is 18 amino acids long. MiXCR, run by TCRdb on the RACE reads, gives a single entry per CDR3 protein. The top ten clones hold less than 2.5% of a sample with about 64,000 distinct CDR3 sequences, approximately 9.9% of them seen once. The clonotype was recovered from a woman aged 25 to 39 with alopecia areata. Some clones in this sample may be carry-over from other donors' samples. The source material was whole blood, sampled in connection with sensitization to the hapten diphenylcyclopropenone (DPC). The rearrangement uses TRBV7-8 and TRBJ2-3; TRBD2 is a possible D gene (6 bases). The CDR3 DNA reads as TGTGCCAGCAGCTTAGGCTACCCCGCGGGGTCTAGCACAGATACGCAGTATTTT. Protein: CASSLGYPAGSSTDTQYF.